This section outlines one TCR beta chain sequence together with its context. Its antigen is currently not known. No base quality values were provided; no much bigger clone lies one nucleotide off. Trimming takes 0 bases off V and 1 base off J; junction bases not matched to a gene: 9. The CDR3 goes from the cysteine to the phenylalanine over 18 residues. Only CDR3 DNA remains: 54 bases, in frame from the first base. The germline V gene specifies LGHNT as CDR1 and FRNRAP as CDR2. The immunoSEQ Assay, a bias-controlled multiplex PCR, was used to amplify TCRbeta CDR3 regions from genomic DNA. As for the original processing: The number of nucleated cells in each sample was estimated from the amplification of reference gene primers within the assay. To quantify the absolute abundance of each unique TCRbeta CDR3 rearrangement, sequence reads were collapsed and filtered. For each sample, productive Simpson clonality was calculated by taking the square root of Simpson's diversity index across productive rearrangements. TCRdb took this table from immuneACCESS and kept in-frame rearrangements with V and J called. Such tables lack part of the clones; where checked against another copy, unresolved V genes explain under half of the gap, and the rest is unexplained. V and J calls plus clone size are reproduced from that table; the DNA served to infer D and trimming. This sample lists under 200,000 clones; 80% were detected once. In total, the top ten clones hold approximately 6.9% of the sample.

Collaborating institutions collected whole blood in K2EDTA tubes following their own protocols. For TCRbeta analysis, collaborators shipped samples as frozen whole blood, isolated PBMCs, or DNA extracted from either of those sample types. These data originate in a study of blood T cell repertoires in COVID-19 (dated by TCRdb to the early 2020s). Describing the broader study: The collaborator samples originated in the United States, Italy and Spain and spanned the acute and convalescent phases of COVID-19. Sample metadata almost always included a de-identified subject ID, COVID-19 status, age in years and sex. The material from the prospective study consisted of cDNA or gDNA derived from T cells, B-cell-depleted T cells, or PBMCs. The dataset comprised deeply sampled blood TCRbeta repertoires from subjects exposed to, actively infected with, or recovered from COVID-19. Where available, HLA class I and class II types were taken from metadata supplied by the sample provider and were not determined by assay-based typing. The repertoires were released in a freely available public database meant as a resource for research on the immune response to SARS-CoV-2. Samples came from the ongoing ImmuneRACE study (first 160 participants) plus 1,254 subjects from 6 global collaborators. Study-wide conclusions, independent of this receptor: The amount of clinical and demographic metadata varied by source and participant and was provided uncurated.

The specimen sequenced was peripheral blood. The receptor comes from a man aged 60 to 75 with acute or convalescent COVID-19. The chain employs TRBV12-5 and TRBJ1-1, with 9 bases in between that match TRBD1. CDR3 reads: CASGLVRTGELENTEAFF. In nucleotides, the sequence is TGTGCTAGTGGTTTGGTACGGACAGGGGAATTAGAGAACACTGAAGCTTTCTTT.